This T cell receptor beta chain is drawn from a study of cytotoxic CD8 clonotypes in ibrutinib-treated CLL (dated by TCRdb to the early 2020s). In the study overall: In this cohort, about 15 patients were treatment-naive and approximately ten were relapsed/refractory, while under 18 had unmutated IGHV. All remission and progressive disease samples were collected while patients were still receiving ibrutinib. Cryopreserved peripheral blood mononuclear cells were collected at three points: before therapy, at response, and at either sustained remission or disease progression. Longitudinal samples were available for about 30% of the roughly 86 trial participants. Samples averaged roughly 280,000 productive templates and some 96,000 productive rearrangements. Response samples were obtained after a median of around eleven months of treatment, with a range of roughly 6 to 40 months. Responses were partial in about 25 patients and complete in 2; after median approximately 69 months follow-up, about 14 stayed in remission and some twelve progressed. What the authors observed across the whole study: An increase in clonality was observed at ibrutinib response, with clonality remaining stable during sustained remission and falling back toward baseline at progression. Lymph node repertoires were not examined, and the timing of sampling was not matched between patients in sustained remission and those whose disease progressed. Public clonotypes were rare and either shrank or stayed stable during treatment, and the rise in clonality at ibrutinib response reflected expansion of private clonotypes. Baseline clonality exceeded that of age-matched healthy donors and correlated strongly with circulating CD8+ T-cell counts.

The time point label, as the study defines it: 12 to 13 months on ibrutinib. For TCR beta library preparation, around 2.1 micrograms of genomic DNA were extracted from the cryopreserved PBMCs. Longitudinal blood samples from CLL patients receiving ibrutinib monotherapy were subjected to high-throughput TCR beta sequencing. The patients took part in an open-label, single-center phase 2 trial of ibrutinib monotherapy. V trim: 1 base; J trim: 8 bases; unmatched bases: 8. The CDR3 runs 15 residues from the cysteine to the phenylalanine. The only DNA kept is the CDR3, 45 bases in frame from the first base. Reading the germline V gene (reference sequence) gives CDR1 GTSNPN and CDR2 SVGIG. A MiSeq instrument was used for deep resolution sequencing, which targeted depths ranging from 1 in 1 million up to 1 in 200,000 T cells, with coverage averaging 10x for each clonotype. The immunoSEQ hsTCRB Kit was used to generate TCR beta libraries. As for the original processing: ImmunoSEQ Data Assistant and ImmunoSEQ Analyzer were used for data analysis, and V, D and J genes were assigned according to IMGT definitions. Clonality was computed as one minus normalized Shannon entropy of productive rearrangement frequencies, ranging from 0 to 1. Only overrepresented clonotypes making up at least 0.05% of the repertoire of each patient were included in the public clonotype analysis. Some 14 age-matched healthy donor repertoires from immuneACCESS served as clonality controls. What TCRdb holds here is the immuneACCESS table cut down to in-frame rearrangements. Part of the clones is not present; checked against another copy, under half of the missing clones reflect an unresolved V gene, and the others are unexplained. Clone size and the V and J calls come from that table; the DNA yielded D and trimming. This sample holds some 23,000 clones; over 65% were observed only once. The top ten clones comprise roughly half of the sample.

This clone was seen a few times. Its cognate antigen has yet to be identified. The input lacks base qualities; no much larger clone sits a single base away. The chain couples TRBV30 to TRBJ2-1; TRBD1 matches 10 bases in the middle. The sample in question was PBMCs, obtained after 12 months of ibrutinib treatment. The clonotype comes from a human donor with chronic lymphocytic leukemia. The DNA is TGTGCCTGGAGTGAGACAGGGGGCGCTCGCTATGAGCAGTTCTTC. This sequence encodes CAWSETGGARYEQFF.